The 27 T cell receptor beta chains below were found in one sample sequenced in a study of cytomegalovirus exposure and HLA in healthy donors. In the PCR, 60 Vbeta and 13 Jbeta primers were used. Using immunoSEQ multiplex PCR, the repertoire was profiled, and TCRdb retains in-frame clones only, with some absent. The profile covers some 120,000 clones, with around 80% appearing a single time and over 0.2% taken by the ten largest. The sequencing sample was made of PBMCs. Source of these receptors: a man aged 50-60 years in good health and CMV-seronegative.

This chain joins TRBV18 and TRBJ2-7, with a weak D call TRBD2 (5 bases). CDR3 length: 16 residues. Trimming stripped 1 base from V and 0 bases from J, with 13 bases between. From germline, CDR1 is KGHSH and CDR2 LQKENI. CDR3 sequence (DNA): TGTGCCAGCTCACCACGTAGCGCCTCAAGCTCCTACGAGCAGTACTTC. It yields the protein CASSPRSASSSYEQYF.

This clone has more than one count but fewer than ten. J is TRBJ2-2 and V is TRBV28; TRBD2 matches 8 bases. With V trimmed by 8 bases and J by 5 bases, 13 bases remained unmatched. The length of the CDR3 is 16 residues. Germline CDR1 is MDHEN and CDR2 is SYDVKM. CDR3 nucleotides: TGTGCCAGCGCCAACAGCGGGGGCTCAAGGACCGGGGAGCTGTTTTTT. As protein: CASANSGGSRTGELFF.

This clone was recorded only once. The sample has other DNA sequences that encode this CDR3 too. The rearrangement joins TRBV19 to TRBJ2-7; D possibly corresponds to TRBD2 (7 bases). Trimming pared 7 bases from V and 6 bases from J, leaving 13 bases between. Germline CDR1 is LNHDA and CDR2 is SQIVND (reference sequence). The CDR3 is 12 residues long. The CDR3 DNA sequence: TGTGCCAGTAACCAGGGAGGGGGCGAGCAGTACTTC. This codes for CASNQGGGEQYF.

This chain links TRBV7-9 with TRBJ2-5; D is unresolved. Near its end, the DNA agrees better with TRBJ2-7, so the J call may be wrong. Germline V gene data show CDR1 as SEHNR and CDR2 as FQNEAQ (reference sequence). The CDR3 has 15 amino acids. CDR3: CASSLRPSGAYEQYF. The CDR3 DNA is TGTGCCAGCAGCTTAAGACCCTCTGGGGCCTACGAGCAGTACTTC.

The chain uses TRBV7-2 and TRBJ1-5, with D perhaps matching TRBD1 (5 bases). Trimming removed 5 bases from V and 5 bases from J, with 13 bases in between. The CDR3 consists of 14 residues. The V gene's germline CDR1 is SGHTA and CDR2 FQGNSA. The CDR3 is CASSPQRGYQPQHF. Here the CDR3 DNA reads TGTGCCAGCAGCCCCCAACGGGGGTATCAGCCCCAGCATTTT.

The gene calls are TRBV28 and TRBJ1-5; D not resolved. CDR1 MDHEN and CDR2 SYDVKM come from the germline V gene. V was cut by 8 bases and J by 4 bases, with 9 bases left in between. The CDR3 has 12 residues. In DNA form, the CDR3 reads TGTGCCAGCCGGTGGGCGAATCAGCCCCAGCATTTT. Its translation: CASRWANQPQHF.

The rearrangement uses TRBV4-1 and TRBJ1-2; tentative D call: TRBD1 (5 bases). With 0 bases removed from V and 1 base from J, the gap between germline ends came to 9 bases. The CDR3 runs 15 residues. Germline CDR1 MGHRA, CDR2 YSYEKL. Written as DNA, the CDR3 is TGCGCCAGCAGCCAAGAGGGCAGGGATAACTATGGCTACACCTTC. It yields the protein CASSQEGRDNYGYTF.

J is TRBJ2-5 and V is TRBV7-9; D perhaps matches TRBD2 (6 bases). V was shortened by 5 bases and J by 4 bases, with 20 bases between the two germline ends. Per germline, CDR1 SEHNR and CDR2 FQNEAQ (reference sequence). This CDR3 is built from 16 residues. The DNA of the CDR3 is TGTGCCAGCAGCCCGACGGGTGCTAGCGAGGCAGAGACCCAGTACTTC. It is translated as CASSPTGASEAETQYF. Using reference TRBV7-9 and TRBJ2-5 for the parts outside the CDR3, the full variable domain is DTGVSQNPRHKITKRGQNVTFRCDPISEHNRLYWYRQTLGQGPEFLTYFQNEAQLEKSRLLSDRFSAERPKGSFSTLEIQRTEQGDSAMYLCASSPTGASEAETQYFGPGTRLLVL.

There are a few counts of this clone. The chain couples TRBV6-1 to TRBJ2-7, with a possible D match to TRBD1 (6 bases). V was pared by 4 bases and J by 2 bases, with 9 bases between. The CDR3 extends over 13 amino acids. Germline-derived CDR1 and CDR2 are MNHNS and SASEGT. The DNA of the CDR3 is TGTGCCAGCAGTGCACCAGGGGCCTACGAGCAGTACTTC. Protein product: CASSAPGAYEQYF.

The chain carries TRBV18 and TRBJ1-1; D not certain. The CDR3 is made up of 13 amino acids. Per the germline V gene, CDR1 is KGHSH and CDR2 is LQKENI. The germline V and J ends were trimmed by 4 bases and 3 bases, with 9 bases remaining between them. The CDR3 nucleotides read TGTGCCAGCTCACGCGATCAGGACACTGAAGCTTTCTTT. Residues: CASSRDQDTEAFF. Full variable domain (missing parts from reference TRBV18 and TRBJ1-1): NAGVMQNPRHLVRRRGQEARLRCSPMKGHSHVYWYRQLPEEGLKFMVYLQKENIIDESGMPKERFSAEFPKEGPSILRIQQVVRGDSAAYFCASSRDQDTEAFFGQGTRLTVV.

V is TRBV7-9 and J is TRBJ1-1; TRBD1 aligns across 7 bases. V was clipped by 3 bases and J by 3 bases; unmatched bases: 10. Looked up from germline, CDR1 is SEHNR and CDR2 is FQNEAQ (reference sequence). The CDR3 runs to 16 residues. The CDR3 nucleotides are TGTGCCAGCAGCTTTCGAGGGGGGCAGGGGGACACTGAAGCTTTCTTT. It yields the protein CASSFRGGQGDTEAFF.

The chain combines TRBV6-1 with TRBJ2-5; a possible D gene is TRBD1 (6 bases). V was clipped by 5 bases and J by 1 base, with 11 bases between them. Per germline, CDR1 MNHNS and CDR2 SASEGT. The CDR3 contains 14 residues. The CDR3 DNA reads as TGTGCCAGCAGTTGGACAGCCGCCCAAGAGACCCAGTACTTC. Its protein product is CASSWTAAQETQYF.

The chain combines TRBV15 with TRBJ2-7; tentative D call: TRBD2 (6 bases). V lost 0 bases and J 6 bases, leaving 15 bases between the germline ends. CDR3 size: 15 residues. The V gene's germline CDR1 is LNHNV and CDR2 YYDKDF (reference sequence). The chain's CDR3 is CATSRDVIGGSEQYF. The DNA for the CDR3 is TGTGCCACCAGCAGAGATGTTATAGGAGGGTCCGAGCAGTACTTC.

The chain combines TRBV7-2 with TRBJ2-7; tentative D call: TRBD2 (5 bases). Between the trimmed V and J ends, which lost 2 bases and 6 bases, there was a span of 11 bases. Germline V lookup: CDR1 SGHTA, CDR2 FQGNSA. CDR3 length: 13 residues. The CDR3 DNA reads as TGTGCCAGCAGCTTATACGCGGGCGGCGAGCAGTACTTC. Translating it yields CASSLYAGGEQYF. Using reference TRBV7-2 and TRBJ2-7 for the parts outside the CDR3, the full variable domain is GAGVSQSPSNKVTEKGKDVELRCDPISGHTALYWYRQSLGQGLEFLIYFQGNSAPDKSGLPSDRFSAERTGGSVSTLTIQRTQQEDSAVYLCASSLYAGGEQYFGPGTRLTVT.

V is TRBV7-6 and J is TRBJ2-2; no firm D call. The germline V gene encodes CDR1 SGHVS and CDR2 FNYEAQ. The germline V and J ends were trimmed by 5 bases and 4 bases, with 11 bases remaining between them. This CDR3 is built from 14 residues. The CDR3 region is CASSPGPITGELFF. CDR3 bases: TGTGCCAGCAGCCCTGGGCCAATCACCGGGGAGCTGTTTTTT.

This clone has just one count. The rearrangement joins TRBV6-5 to TRBJ2-7; 9 nucleotides match TRBD1. The CDR3 has 12 residues. Germline loops: CDR1 MNHEY, CDR2 SVGAGI. Trimming removed 6 bases from V and 3 bases from J; junction bases left unmatched: 0. DNA for the CDR3: TGTGCCAGCAGGGACAGGGGCTACGAGCAGTACTTC. Translating gives CASRDRGYEQYF.

This clone came up a few times. The V gene is TRBV5-1, the J gene TRBJ1-1, with D possibly being TRBD1 (6 bases). The ends were cut back, 0 bases at V and 5 bases at J, with 17 bases in the middle. Per germline, CDR1 SGHRS and CDR2 YFSETQ. CDR3 length: 16 residues. The CDR3 protein is CASSLGSRGQGTEAFF. The CDR3 DNA follows: TGCGCCAGCAGCTTGGGGTCCAGGGGCCAAGGGACTGAAGCTTTCTTT.

This clone was found a few times. The rearrangement joins TRBV4-1 to TRBJ2-2, with TRBD1 identical over 7 bases. The ends lost 6 bases at V and 0 bases at J; junction bases unmatched: 13. The CDR3 has 18 amino acids. Per the germline V gene, CDR1 is MGHRA and CDR2 is YSYEKL. The CDR3 is CASSLWETGLPNTGELFF. In nucleotides, the CDR3 is TGCGCCAGCAGTCTATGGGAGACAGGGTTGCCGAACACCGGGGAGCTGTTTTTT.

This chain connects TRBV7-3 to TRBJ2-7; D is uncertain. Trimming left V 1 base short and J 3 bases short, with 10 bases between. The CDR3 runs to 14 residues. Per the germline V gene, CDR1 is SGHTA and CDR2 is FQGTGA. The CDR3 region has the DNA TGTGCCAGCAGCTTAAAAGGCACGGGCTACGAGCAGTACTTC. This encodes CASSLKGTGYEQYF. Based on the CDR3 plus reference TRBV7-3 and TRBJ2-7, the full variable domain is GAGVSQTPSNKVTEKGKYVELRCDPISGHTALYWYRQSLGQGPEFLIYFQGTGAADDSGLPNDRFFAVRPEGSVSTLKIQRTERGDSAVYLCASSLKGTGYEQYFGPGTRLTVT.

The DNA of the CDR3 is TGTGCCACCAGCAGAGATCAGGGGTACATTCAGTACTTC. It codes for CATSRDQGYIQYF. The V and J genes are TRBV15 and TRBJ2-4, with TRBD1 as a possible D gene (6 bases). This CDR3 contains 13 residues. Trimming pared 0 bases from V and 8 bases from J, leaving 8 bases between. CDR1 LNHNV and CDR2 YYDKDF come from the germline V gene (reference sequence).

This clone was seen a handful of times. The V and J genes are TRBV6-5 and TRBJ2-1; weak D call: TRBD1 (6 bases). The CDR3 is 12 amino acids. Trimming pared 2 bases from V and 8 bases from J, leaving 7 bases between. CDR1 is MNHEY and CDR2 is SVGAGI in the germline V gene. This CDR3 reads CASSYTGYEQFF. As DNA, the CDR3 is TGTGCCAGCAGTTACACAGGGTATGAGCAGTTCTTC.

The rearrangement uses TRBV25-1 and TRBJ1-1; 9 positions agree with TRBD1. Germline assignment: CDR1 MGHDK and CDR2 SYGVNS. CDR3 length: 16 amino acids. J lost 4 bases, V lost 3 bases, and 9 bases had no gene match. The CDR3 sequence: CASSDRDREASTEAFF. The CDR3 DNA reads TGTGCCAGCAGTGATCGGGACAGGGAGGCGAGCACTGAAGCTTTCTTT. The full variable domain, with the rest looked up from reference TRBV25-1 and TRBJ1-1, is EADIYQTPRYLVIGTGKKITLECSQTMGHDKMYWYQQDPGMELHLIHYSYGVNSTEKGDLSSESTVSRIRTEHFPLTLESARPSHTSQYLCASSDRDREASTEAFFGQGTRLTVV.

The chain has TRBV7-2 and TRBJ2-5; 8 nucleotides agree with TRBD2. V gave up 1 base and J gave up 5 bases; unmatched junction bases: 3. The CDR3 totals 14 residues. Per the germline V gene, CDR1 is SGHTA and CDR2 is FQGNSA. CDR3 region: CASSLGGGLETQYF. The CDR3 region has the DNA TGTGCCAGCAGCTTAGGCGGGGGGCTGGAGACCCAGTACTTC.

The V call is TRBV4-1, the J call TRBJ2-1; 12 nucleotides line up with TRBD2. Germline V CDR1 and CDR2: MGHRA, YSYEKL. V was clipped by 3 bases and J by 5 bases; unmatched bases: 5. The CDR3 runs 16 residues. The CDR3 loop reads CASSHYLAGGNNEQFF. The DNA for the CDR3 is TGCGCCAGCAGCCATTATCTAGCGGGGGGGAACAATGAGCAGTTCTTC.

For this clone: One junction end does not reproduce the germline sequence, and a read error may be involved. The chain joins TRBV7-9 to TRBJ1-1; TRBD1 matches 9 bases. The length of the CDR3 is 18 residues. Germline V gene data show CDR1 as SEHNR and CDR2 as FQNEAQ (reference sequence). This CDR3 is CSSSPPGPGTGLSTEAFF. The CDR3 bases are TGTTCCAGCAGCCCCCCGGGTCCCGGGACAGGGTTGAGCACTGAAGCTTTCTTT.

A few counts support this clone. The chain carries TRBV12-5 and TRBJ2-1; D possibly corresponds to TRBD2 (5 bases). From germline, CDR1 is LGHNT and CDR2 FRNRAP. CDR3 length: 13 residues. The V gene lost 5 bases and the J gene lost 6 bases, with 11 bases spanning the gap. CDR3 sequence (DNA): TGTGCTAGTGGTCCCACTAGAGGCAATGAGCAGTTCTTC. Translated: CASGPTRGNEQFF. The whole variable domain, remainder taken from reference TRBV12-5 and TRBJ2-1, is DARVTQTPRHKVTEMGQEVTMRCQPILGHNTVFWYRQTMMQGLELLAYFRNRAPLDDSGMPKDRFSAEMPDATLATLKIQPSEPRDSAVYFCASGPTRGNEQFFGPGTRLTVL.

The chain links TRBV28 to TRBJ2-7; 9 bases map to TRBD1. Germline lookup yields CDR1 MDHEN and CDR2 SYDVKM. The length of the CDR3 is 16 residues. V gave up 3 bases and J gave up 4 bases; unmatched junction bases: 10. CDR3 loop: CASSFDMPDRGYEQYF. The CDR3 region has the DNA TGTGCCAGCAGTTTTGATATGCCGGACAGGGGATACGAGCAGTACTTC.